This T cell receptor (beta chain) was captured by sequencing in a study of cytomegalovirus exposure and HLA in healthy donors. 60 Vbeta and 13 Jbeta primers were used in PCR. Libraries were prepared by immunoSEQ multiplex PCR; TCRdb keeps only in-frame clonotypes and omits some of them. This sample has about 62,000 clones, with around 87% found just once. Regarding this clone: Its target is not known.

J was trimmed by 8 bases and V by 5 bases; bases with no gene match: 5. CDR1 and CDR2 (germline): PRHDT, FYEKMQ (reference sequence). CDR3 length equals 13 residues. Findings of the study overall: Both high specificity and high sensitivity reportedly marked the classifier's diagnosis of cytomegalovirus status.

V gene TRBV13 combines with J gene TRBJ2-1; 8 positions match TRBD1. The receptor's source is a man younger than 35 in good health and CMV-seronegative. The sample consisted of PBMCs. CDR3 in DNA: TGTGCCAGCAGCCGAGGACAGGGCGATGAGCAGTTCTTC. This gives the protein CASSRGQGDEQFF.